The TCR beta chain under discussion was sequenced for a study of T cell responses to AZD1222 COVID-19 vaccine. General study points: The donor group comprised mostly white British people and more females; the analysis possibly underestimated clonal diversity. Dominant at 160-218 and 743-854, vaccine-associated CD4 TCRs also spanned spike.

Here immunoSEQ multiplex PCR was the method, and the copy in TCRdb shows in-frame clones only, minus some. The sample lists 150,000 or so clones; about 91% were seen once. This clone was detected once. As yet, its antigen is unknown. V lost 2 bases to trimming and J lost 3 bases; unmatched junction nucleotides: 8. There are 17 residues in the CDR3. Germline V CDR1 and CDR2: SNHLY, FYNNEI. The specimen comprised peripheral blood, sampled 28 days after the second AZD1222 dose. This rearrangement joins TRBV2 to TRBJ2-2, with TRBD1 matching 8 bases. This receptor was identified in an adult who received the AZD1222 COVID-19 vaccine. Written as DNA, the CDR3 is TGTGCCAGCAGTGAAATGAGGCAGGGGGCTTACACCGGGGAGCTGTTTTTT. Protein: CASSEMRQGAYTGELFF.